The sequence of this TCR beta chain was determined in a study of naive and memory T cell subsets. Study findings and constraints: TCR counts from RNA may reflect activation-linked expression changes. A few larger clonotypes appeared in naive repertoires, especially CD8, possibly memory cells re-expressing CD45RA. Over 90% of naive TCR sequences appeared only once, unlike memory subsets.

CDR3 size: 14 residues. J lost 5 bases, V lost 2 bases, and 4 bases had no gene match. CDR1 is MDHEN and CDR2 is SYDVKM in the germline V gene. The sample holds a few counts of this clonotype. The antigen is not known. An equimolar mix of two oligonucleotides served as the beta constant-region primer for TRBC1 and TRBC2. Nested alpha and beta constant-region primers with the SP2 primer drove four PCR rounds on ligated cDNA. Ligation attached a single-stranded oligonucleotide with a 12-nucleotide UMI and the SP2 primer to the cDNA 3' end. TCRdb independently ran MiXCR on the UMI-ligation and nested PCR reads; one entry per CDR3 protein. The profile shows about 160,000 distinct CDR3 sequences, 20% to 25% of them singletons.

J is TRBJ1-2 and V is TRBV28, with TRBD1 matching 8 bases. This TCR derives from a human donor in good health. The sample comprised naive CD4+ T cells from blood. CDR3 in amino acids: CASSLQGANYGYTF. Written as DNA, the CDR3 is TGTGCCAGCAGTTTACAGGGGGCCAATTATGGCTACACCTTC.